This TCR beta chain is from a study of blood T cells in healthy people across ages. Study-level results: Nothing was known about donor CMV status, and this possibly confounded expanded clonotype changes.

Comment on this clonotype: Antigen specificity is unknown.

The CDR3 length is 12 residues. Germline CDR1 reads SGHTA; CDR2 reads FQGNSA. Trimming removed 5 bases at V and 8 bases at J, with 9 bases between. The second PCR ran about 6 to 12 cycles with a sample-barcoded 5' primer and J-beta primers. A single record per CDR3 protein comes from TCRdb applying MiXCR to the 5' RACE reads. The sample carries about 730,000 distinct CDR3 sequences, roughly 45% recorded once. This TCR derives from a woman aged 55-69 years in good health. Sequenced input: blood. The chain uses TRBV7-2 and TRBJ1-4; D gene unclear. In DNA, the CDR3 is TGTGCCAGCAGCAACCGTGGGGAAAAACTGTTTTTT. It encodes CASSNRGEKLFF.